Presented here are 18 T cell receptor beta chains from one specimen sequenced in a study of blood T cell repertoires in COVID-19. TCRdb's copy holds only in-frame clones and misses some; the assay was immunoSEQ multiplex PCR. The sample has about 260,000 clones; about 91% are singletons. What was sequenced was peripheral blood. These receptors all come from a person under 35 with COVID-19, enrolled during active disease.

This chain joins TRBV3-1 (or the pseudogene TRBV3-2) and TRBJ1-2; D possibly corresponds to TRBD1 (5 bases). CDR3 size: 14 residues. Germline V CDR1 and CDR2: LGHDT, YNNKEL (reference sequence). V lost 4 bases and J 8 bases, leaving 17 bases between the germline ends. The CDR3 DNA is TGTGCCAGCAGCCCCCACAGTGGGGGAGGAGGCTACACCTTC. Protein: CASSPHSGGGGYTF.

V usage is TRBV2 and J usage is TRBJ1-2; 8 bases align to TRBD1. The CDR3 runs to 15 residues. The germline V gene has CDR1 SNHLY and CDR2 FYNNEI. Trimming cost V 6 bases and J 2 bases; bases outside gene matches: 8. The CDR3 reads CASRLLTGANYGYTF. The CDR3 nucleotides read TGTGCCAGCAGGCTATTGACAGGGGCGAACTATGGCTACACCTTC.

The sample holds a few counts of this clone. DNA for the CDR3: TGTGCCAGCAGCCCCGGGACACATGGCTACACCTTC. Translating it yields CASSPGTHGYTF. The chain joins TRBV11-2 to TRBJ1-2; maybe TRBD1 (6 bases). The CDR3 totals 12 residues. V lost 5 bases to trimming and J lost 6 bases, with 10 bases between them. The germline CDR1 and CDR2 sequences are SGHAT and FQNNGV.

This clone was seen just once. The chain combines TRBV24-1 with TRBJ2-1; D gene uncertain. Trimming took 5 bases from V and 8 from J, leaving 9 bases between them. CDR1 KGHDR and CDR2 SFDVKD come from the germline V gene. This CDR3 spans 12 amino acids. This CDR3 reads CATSASSDEQFF. The CDR3 DNA sequence: TGTGCCACCAGTGCATCTTCGGATGAGCAGTTCTTC.

The chain employs TRBV10-3 and TRBJ2-2; maybe TRBD2 (5 bases). CDR3 length: 16 residues. V lost 0 bases, J lost 1 base, and 9 bases lay in between. Germline-derived CDR1 and CDR2 are ENHRY and SYGVKD. The CDR3 is CAISESERGNTGELFF. The CDR3, as DNA: TGTGCCATCAGTGAGTCTGAACGGGGGAACACCGGGGAGCTGTTTTTT.

The chain links TRBV24-1 to TRBJ2-3; no reliable D call. This CDR3 region has 14 residues. Deletions cut 2 bases from V and 2 bases from J, with 7 bases between. Germline CDR1 is KGHDR and CDR2 is SFDVKD. The CDR3 sequence: CATSDSHFTDTQYF. CDR3 sequence (DNA): TGTGCCACCAGTGATTCCCATTTCACAGATACGCAGTATTTT.

The genes are TRBV5-4 and TRBJ2-1, with 8 bases lining up with TRBD1. Germline CDR1 is SGHNT and CDR2 is YYREEE (reference sequence). Germline trimming cut 0 bases from V and 6 bases from J; bases unmatched to any gene: 8. The CDR3 length is 16 residues. CDR3 in DNA: TGTGCCAGCAGCTTGGCGGGCCAGGGGGCGCGCAATGAGCAGTTCTTC. Protein: CASSLAGQGARNEQFF. Combining the CDR3 with reference TRBV5-4 and TRBJ2-1 gives the whole variable domain ETGVTQSPTHLIKTRGQQVTLRCSSQSGHNTVSWYQQALGQGPQFIFQYYREEENGRGNFPPRFSGLQFPNYSSELNVNALELDDSALYLCASSLAGQGARNEQFFGPGTRLTVL.

V gene TRBV15 combines with J gene TRBJ2-2; TRBD1 is a possible D gene (6 bases). Germline V lookup: CDR1 LNHNV, CDR2 YYDKDF (reference sequence). V lost 1 base and J 6 bases, leaving 12 bases between the germline ends. There are 15 residues in the CDR3. The CDR3 here is CATSRGTTGPGELFF. CDR3 in DNA: TGTGCCACCAGCAGAGGTACTACAGGGCCCGGGGAGCTGTTTTTT.

The chain is built from TRBV6-2 or TRBV6-3 and TRBJ1-2; the D is unclear. The CDR3 covers 15 residues. Germline V gene lookup returns CDR1 MNHEY and CDR2 SVGEGT. V was trimmed by 2 bases and J by 3 bases, leaving 13 bases between them. The CDR3 sequence is CASSYPPDTYYGYTF. CDR3 DNA: TGTGCCAGCAGTTACCCCCCCGACACCTACTATGGCTACACCTTC.

The chain is built from TRBV29-1 and TRBJ2-7; 13 positions agree with TRBD2. There are 13 residues in the CDR3. The V gene's germline CDR1 is SQVTM and CDR2 ANQGSEA. J gave up 4 bases and V 7 bases, and 4 bases lay outside the gene matches. CDR3 sequence: CSAGLAGAYEQYF. The CDR3 bases are TGCAGCGCTGGACTAGCGGGAGCTTACGAGCAGTACTTC.

The rearrangement links TRBV3-1 (or the pseudogene TRBV3-2) to TRBJ1-5; possible D gene TRBD1, 5 bases. Germline V gives CDR1 LGHDT, CDR2 YNNKEL (reference sequence). The CDR3 totals 15 residues. Trimming took 0 bases from V and 5 from J, leaving 11 bases between them. The CDR3 DNA sequence: TGTGCCAGCAGCCAAGATCTCTCGGGGGATCAGCCCCAGCATTTT. Translation: CASSQDLSGDQPQHF.

The chain links TRBV14 to TRBJ2-1; 10 bases are a match to TRBD2. The ends lost 5 bases at V and 9 bases at J; junction bases unmatched: 13. CDR1 and CDR2 from the germline V gene are SGHDN and FVKESK. The CDR3 contains 16 residues. CDR3 nucleotide sequence: TGTGCCAGCAGCTGGGACACTAGCGGGATCGGCTCTGAGCAGTTCTTC. This translates into CASSWDTSGIGSEQFF.

V and J are TRBV7-9 and TRBJ2-1; TRBD1 agrees at 7 bases. V gave up 7 bases and J gave up 0 bases; unmatched junction bases: 9. CDR3 length: 16 amino acids. Looked up from germline, CDR1 is SEHNR and CDR2 is FQNEAQ (reference sequence). The DNA of the CDR3 is TGTGCCAGCATCAAAAAGGGGACAGCCTCCTACAATGAGCAGTTCTTC. Amino acids: CASIKKGTASYNEQFF.

In this sample, this clone turned up a few times. The chain combines TRBV5-1 with TRBJ1-4; 7 bases agree with TRBD1. The length of the CDR3 is 17 residues. The germline V gene encodes CDR1 SGHRS and CDR2 YFSETQ. V lost 4 bases, J lost 7 bases, and 16 bases stayed unmatched. DNA of the CDR3: TGCGCCAGCAGCAGACAAACCGCGGGACAGATTCTTGAAAAACTGTTTTTT. This sequence encodes CASSRQTAGQILEKLFF.

This chain uses TRBV4-1 with TRBJ2-2; TRBD2 might be the D (6 bases). In germline, CDR1 is MGHRA, CDR2 YSYEKL. CDR3 size: 18 residues. V lost 1 base and J lost 5, with 20 bases in between. This CDR3 reads CASSQGAGPRLGTGELFF. Written as DNA, the CDR3 is TGCGCCAGCAGCCAAGGCGCGGGACCGCGACTAGGGACCGGGGAGCTGTTTTTT.

J is TRBJ1-1 and V is TRBV28; 7 positions agree with TRBD1. The germline V gene encodes CDR1 MDHEN and CDR2 SYDVKM. The junction had 4 bases not matched to a gene; V was cut back by 2 bases and J by 7 bases. The CDR3 runs 13 residues. CDR3 nucleotide sequence: TGTGCCAGCAGTTTACCGGCAGGGGGTGAAGCTTTCTTT. Protein product: CASSLPAGGEAFF.

The chain combines TRBV25-1 with TRBJ2-5; tentatively, D is TRBD1 (5 bases). The CDR3 loop spans 14 amino acids. V lost 3 bases to trimming and J lost 5 bases, with 13 bases between them. In germline, CDR1 is MGHDK, CDR2 SYGVNS. CDR3 protein: CASSDLGRSETQYF. CDR3 DNA: TGTGCCAGCAGTGACCTGGGGCGATCTGAGACCCAGTACTTC.

This clone was found a few times. The V and J genes are TRBV9 and TRBJ2-1; possible D gene TRBD2, 5 bases. CDR3 length: 17 residues. Looked up from germline, CDR1 is SGDLS and CDR2 is YYNGEE. Between the trimmed V and J ends, which lost 0 bases and 10 bases, there was a span of 23 bases. CDR3 in DNA: TGTGCCAGCAGCGTAGGAGGTACGGCGGGTTTTATGCGAGAGCAGTTCTTC. Translation: CASSVGGTAGFMREQFF.